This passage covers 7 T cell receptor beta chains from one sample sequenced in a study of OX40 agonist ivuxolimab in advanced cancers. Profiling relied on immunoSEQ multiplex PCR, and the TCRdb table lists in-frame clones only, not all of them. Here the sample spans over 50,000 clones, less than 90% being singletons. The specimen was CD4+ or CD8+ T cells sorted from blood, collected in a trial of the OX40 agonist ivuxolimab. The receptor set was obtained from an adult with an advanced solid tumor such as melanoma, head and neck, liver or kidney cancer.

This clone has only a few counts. The CDR3 is CASSWGLVQQETQYF. DNA for the CDR3: TGTGCCAGCAGCTGGGGACTAGTGCAACAAGAGACCCAGTACTTC. V and J are TRBV5-6 and TRBJ2-5; 8 nucleotides agree with TRBD2. The CDR3 consists of 15 residues. Germline V gives CDR1 SGHDT, CDR2 YYEEEE. Trimming removed 3 bases from V and 2 bases from J; junction bases left unmatched: 6.

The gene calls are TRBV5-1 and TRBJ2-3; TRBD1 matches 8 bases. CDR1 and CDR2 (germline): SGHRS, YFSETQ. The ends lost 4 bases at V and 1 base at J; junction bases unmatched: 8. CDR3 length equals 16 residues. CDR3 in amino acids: CASSPSVTGGTDTQYF. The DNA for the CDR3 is TGCGCCAGCAGCCCTTCCGTGACAGGGGGCACAGATACGCAGTATTTT.

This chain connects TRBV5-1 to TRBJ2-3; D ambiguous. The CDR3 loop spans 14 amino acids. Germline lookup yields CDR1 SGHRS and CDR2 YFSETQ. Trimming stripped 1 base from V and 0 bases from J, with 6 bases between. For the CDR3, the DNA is TGCGCCAGCAGCTTGTCGTCTAGCACAGATACGCAGTATTTT. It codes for CASSLSSSTDTQYF.

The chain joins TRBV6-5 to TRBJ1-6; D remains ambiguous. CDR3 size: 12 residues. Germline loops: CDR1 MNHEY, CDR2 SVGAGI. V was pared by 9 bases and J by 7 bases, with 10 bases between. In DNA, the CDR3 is TGTGCCAGTAGTGACGGGAATTCACCCCTCCACTTT. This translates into CASSDGNSPLHF.

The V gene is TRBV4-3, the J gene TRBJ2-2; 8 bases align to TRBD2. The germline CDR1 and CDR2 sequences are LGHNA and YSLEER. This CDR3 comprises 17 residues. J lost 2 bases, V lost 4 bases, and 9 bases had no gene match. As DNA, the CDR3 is TGCGCCAGCAGCCCAGCGGGGGCGACTTTCAACACCGGGGAGCTGTTTTTT. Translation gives CASSPAGATFNTGELFF.

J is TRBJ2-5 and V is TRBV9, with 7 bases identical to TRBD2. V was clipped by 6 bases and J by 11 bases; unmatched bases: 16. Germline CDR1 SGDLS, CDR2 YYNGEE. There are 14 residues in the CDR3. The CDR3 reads CASTKGDSRGEQYF. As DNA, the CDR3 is TGTGCCAGCACCAAAGGGGACTCCCGGGGGGAGCAGTACTTC. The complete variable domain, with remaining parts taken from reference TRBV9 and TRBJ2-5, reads DSGVTQTPKHLITATGQRVTLRCSPRSGDLSVYWYQQSLDQGLQFLIQYYNGEERAKGNILERFSAQQFPDLHSELNLSSLELGDSALYFCASTKGDSRGEQYFGPGTRLLVL.

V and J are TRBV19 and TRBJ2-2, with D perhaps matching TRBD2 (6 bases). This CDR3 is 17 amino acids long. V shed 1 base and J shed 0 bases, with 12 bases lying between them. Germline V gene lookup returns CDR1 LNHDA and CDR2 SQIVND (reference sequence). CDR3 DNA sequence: TGTGCCAGTAGTATAGCGGGAGACTTATCGAACACCGGGGAGCTGTTTTTT. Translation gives CASSIAGDLSNTGELFF.